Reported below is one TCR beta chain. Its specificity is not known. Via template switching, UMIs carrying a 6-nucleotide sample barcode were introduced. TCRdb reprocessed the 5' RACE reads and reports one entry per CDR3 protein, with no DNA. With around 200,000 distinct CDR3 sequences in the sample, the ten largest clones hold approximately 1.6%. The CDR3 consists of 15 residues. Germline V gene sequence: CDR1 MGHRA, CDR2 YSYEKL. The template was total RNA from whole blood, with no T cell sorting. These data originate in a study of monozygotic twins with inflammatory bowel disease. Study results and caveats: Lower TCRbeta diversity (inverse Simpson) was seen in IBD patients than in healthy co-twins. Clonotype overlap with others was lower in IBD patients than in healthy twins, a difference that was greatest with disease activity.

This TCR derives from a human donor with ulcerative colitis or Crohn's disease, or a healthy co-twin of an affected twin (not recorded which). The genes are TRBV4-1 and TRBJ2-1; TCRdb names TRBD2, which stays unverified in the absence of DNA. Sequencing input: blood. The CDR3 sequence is CASTPAGGLLNEQFF.